The clone carrying this TCR beta chain was counted many times. At one of its ends the junction is not consistent with the germline gene, which may arise from a read error. This sample stems from a study of T cells in Graves' hyperthyroidism and ophthalmopathy. It was uncontrolled infection, other autoimmune disease, pregnancy or lactation that excluded patients. Diagnosis relied on clinical symptoms, serum thyroxine and TRAb, thyroid ultrasound and orbital computed tomography. The CDR3 regions of TCR beta were amplified from RNA transcripts. In the first-round RT-PCR of the TCR CDR3, the HTBI primer set was used. TCRdb called the multiplex PCR reads again in MiXCR, with one record for every CDR3 protein. The sample has some 760,000 distinct CDR3 sequences, approximately 14% seen once. Input material: blood. The clonotype comes from a woman under 30 with Graves' hyperthyroidism.

The CDR3, as DNA: TGTGCCAGCAGATTAGCGGCCACGGGAGGGGAGACCCAGTACTTC. This encodes CASRLAATGGETQYF. V is TRBV12-3 or TRBV12-4 and J is TRBJ2-5; 8 bases fit TRBD2. This CDR3 comprises 15 residues.